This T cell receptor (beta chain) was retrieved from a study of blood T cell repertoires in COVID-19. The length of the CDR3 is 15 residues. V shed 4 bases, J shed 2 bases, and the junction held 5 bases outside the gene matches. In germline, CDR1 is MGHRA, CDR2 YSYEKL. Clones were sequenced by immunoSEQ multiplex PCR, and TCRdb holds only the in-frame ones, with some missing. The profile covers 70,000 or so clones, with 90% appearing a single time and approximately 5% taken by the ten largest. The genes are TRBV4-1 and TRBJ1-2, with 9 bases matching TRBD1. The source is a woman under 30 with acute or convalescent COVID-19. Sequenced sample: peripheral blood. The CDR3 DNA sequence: TGCGCCAGCAGCCGAACGACAGGGGGGAACTATGGCTACACCTTC. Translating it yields CASSRTTGGNYGYTF.